These T cell receptor beta chains were read from a single sample in a study of vaccination effects on CD4 cells after COVID-19. The protocol was immunoSEQ multiplex PCR, while the TCRdb copy is restricted to in-frame clones and leaves out a portion. The sample contains 45,000 to 65,000 clones, about four fifths of which appear only once. No antigen is known for these receptors. The material sequenced was CD4+ T cells from PBMCs cultured without peptide, taken after COVID-19 vaccination. The receptors were gathered from a human donor who received a COVID-19 vaccine. Each CDR3 is given with its conserved first and last residue. The D gene is left open where the match is weak. Not every row has a clone size; where given, it reads once, few, many or a size class.

CASSQRMREKLFF,TGCGCCAGCAGCCAACGCATGCGTGAAAAACTGTTTTTT,few,-,TRBV4-3,TRBJ1-4
CASSPRTGDYEQYF,TGTGCCAGCTCACCTAGGACAGGGGACTACGAGCAGTACTTC,-,TRBD1,TRBV18,TRBJ2-7
CASSLAGTQETQYF,TGTGCCAGCTCATTGGCCGGGACCCAAGAGACCCAGTACTTC,-,-,TRBV18,TRBJ2-5
CASSGVASSYEQYF,TGTGCCAGCAGTGGAGTGGCATCTTCCTACGAGCAGTACTTC,-,-,TRBV7-2,TRBJ2-7
CASSPRQAYTEAFF,TGTGCCAGCTCACCACGACAGGCCTACACTGAAGCTTTCTTT,few,-,TRBV18,TRBJ1-1
CASSQGGRGNTIYF,TGTGCCAGCAGCCAGGGGGGGCGAGGAAACACCATATATTTT,-,-,TRBV3-1/TRBV3-2,TRBJ1-3
CAISLLGYGYTF,TGTGCCATCAGCCTACTAGGTTATGGCTACACCTTC,-,-,TRBV10-3,TRBJ1-2
CASSFGGLSTEAFF,TGTGCCAGTAGTTTCGGGGGGCTGAGCACTGAAGCTTTCTTT,-,-,TRBV19,TRBJ1-1
CASSIEDRGEKLFF,TGTGCCAGTAGTATAGAGGACAGGGGGGAAAAACTGTTTTTT,-,TRBD1,TRBV19,TRBJ1-4
CASSQGTGLETQYF,TGTGCCAGCAGCCAGGGGACAGGGTTAGAGACCCAGTACTTC,-,TRBD1,TRBV7-3,TRBJ2-5
CASSSDRNTEAFF,TGTGCCAGCAGCTCCGACAGAAACACTGAAGCTTTCTTT,-,-,TRBV27,TRBJ1-1
CASREDSAHYEQYF,TGTGCCAGTAGGGAGGACAGTGCCCACTACGAGCAGTACTTC,-,-,TRBV19,TRBJ2-7
CASSQDDRVNEQFF,TGTGCCAGCAGCCAAGATGACCGAGTCAATGAGCAGTTCTTC,-,-,TRBV4-2,TRBJ2-1
CASSQGDRLGGNTIYF,TGTGCCAGCAGCCAAGGAGACAGGCTCGGTGGAAACACCATATATTTT,few,-,TRBV3-1/TRBV3-2,TRBJ1-3
CASSPRGLTGSGNTIYF,TGTGCCAGCTCACCCCGAGGGTTAACGGGCTCTGGAAACACCATATATTTT,-,-,TRBV18,TRBJ1-3
CASSDERGDSPLHF,TGTGCCAGCTCCGATGAACGGGGGGACTCACCCCTCCACTTT,-,-,TRBV27,TRBJ1-6